This T cell receptor (beta chain) was sequenced in a study of beta chain features in type 1 diabetes (dated by TCRdb to 2017 to 2018). A note on the overall study: No differences in mean age, gender distribution, total cell number or subset yield were found between patients and healthy donors. A total of roughly 100 million sorted cells were examined across all samples, and the number of cells per subset was strongly correlated with RNA yield. In the study, TCRB repertoires of sorted circulating CD4+ T cell subsets from recently diagnosed type 1 diabetes patients were compared with those of matched healthy donors. Naive and central memory subsets were obtained from all 30 or so donors, but regulatory and stem cell-like memory subsets were isolated from only 8 patients and roughly 8 healthy donors.

The entire amount of isolated RNA was reverse transcribed using the High Capacity cDNA Reverse Transcription Kit, so the sequenced TCRB transcripts were expressed ones. Deep immunoSEQ sequencing was performed on naive, central memory and regulatory T cell samples, with an average of roughly 3.5 million total reads per sample. After sorted cells were lysed in RLT buffer, RNA was extracted with DNase-treated RNeasy Micro or Mini kits, with the choice depending on cell number. Each cell subset was processed separately to prevent cross-contamination, with patient and healthy donor samples processed together. The immunoSEQ multiplex PCR was used to amplify TCRB sequences from cDNA, yielding 87-bp fragments that span the CDR3 region. The amplicons were sequenced using the Illumina HiSeq platform. The published analysis was carried out like this. Synthetic template baselines were used to correct PCR bias computationally, reads within Hamming distance 2 were collapsed together, and singletons that could not be merged were discarded. By aligning reads against IMGT, V, D and J genes, CDR3 length, and insertions or deletions at six rearrangement sites were assigned. Within each subset, clonotype counts were normalized to the number of sorted cells before true diversity and Gini coefficients were calculated with the tcR R package. The overlap coefficient, calculated on TCRB nucleotide sequences, was used to quantify repertoire sharing. Out-of-frame TCRB sequences from naive cells were analyzed to stand in for the pre-selection repertoire. This immuneACCESS table, as held by TCRdb, lists in-frame sequences with V and J called but not all clones. Of the missing ones, under half trace to an unresolved V gene in checked studies; the others have no known cause. V and J calls and clone size are given by that table; D and trimming were obtained from the DNA. Here the sample has about 360,000 clones; roughly 12% occur a single time. The top ten constitute under 0.02% of the sample.

What the authors observed across the whole study: Naive, central memory and regulatory TCRB repertoires appeared more similar among patients than among healthy donors. Because cDNA was sequenced instead of genomic DNA, highly expressing activated cells could be over-represented, though the groups showed no difference in activation or CD3 levels. Fewer insertions and more nucleotide deletions at VDJ recombination sites were observed in patients with type 1 diabetes, implying thymic rearrangement abnormalities. PCR might favor shorter templates, but patient and control samples were amplified and corrected together, so any skew would affect both groups equally. In all four CD4+ subsets, TCRB CDR3 length was moderately but significantly shorter in type 1 diabetes patients. Because small numbers of individuals were included in the HLA sub-analyses, any influence of HLA type on TCRB rearrangement was left unresolved.

This clone was counted between two and nine times. Its recognized antigen is unknown. Base qualities are not recorded, but no much larger clone differs from it by a single base. Each donor gave one peripheral blood draw, about 110 mL on average, collected into heparinised tubes. Using a panel that included CD45RO, CCR7, CD25, CD127, CD95 and CD27, naive, central memory, regulatory and stem cell-like memory CD4+ T cells were sorted on a BD FACSAria II. A purity above 95% was achieved for all sorted populations. Right away, PBMCs were isolated by Lymphoprep density gradient centrifugation and were stained directly, with no culture step. So that batch effects would be minimized, each experiment stained and sorted samples in pairs, pairing one healthy donor with one patient. In the germline V gene, CDR1 corresponds to MNHEY and CDR2 to SVGAGI. The CDR3, cysteine through phenylalanine, is 11 amino acids long. The entry retains the CDR3 DNA only, 33 bases that are in frame from base 1. V drops 6 bases and J drops 5 bases, leaving 7 bases in between.

The sequence was obtained from a man aged 18 to 30 in good health. The rearranged segments are TRBV6-5 and TRBJ2-5, with a tentative D gene TRBD1 over 6 matching bases. Sequencing input: naive CD4+ T cells from blood. Taken with the paper, the label for cell subset or site translates to: true naive CD4+ T cells. The nucleotide sequence is given as TGTGCCAGCAGCCAGGGGGAGACCCAGTACTTC. It specifies CASSQGETQYF.